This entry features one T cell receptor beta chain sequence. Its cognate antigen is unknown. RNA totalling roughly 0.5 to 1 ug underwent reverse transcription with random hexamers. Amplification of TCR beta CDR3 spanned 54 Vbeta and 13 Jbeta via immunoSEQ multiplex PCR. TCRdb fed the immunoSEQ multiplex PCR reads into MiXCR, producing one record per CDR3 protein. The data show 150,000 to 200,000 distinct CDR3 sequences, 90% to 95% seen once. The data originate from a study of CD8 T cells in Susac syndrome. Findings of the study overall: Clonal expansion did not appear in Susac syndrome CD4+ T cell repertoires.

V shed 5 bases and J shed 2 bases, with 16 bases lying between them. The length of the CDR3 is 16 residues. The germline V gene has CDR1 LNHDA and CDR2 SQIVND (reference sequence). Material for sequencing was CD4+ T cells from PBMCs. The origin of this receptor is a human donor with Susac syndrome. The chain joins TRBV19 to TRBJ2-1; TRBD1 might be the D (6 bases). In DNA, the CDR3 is TGTGCCAGTAGTCCGGACAGTCAAGTCCCCTACAATGAGCAGTTCTTC. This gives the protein CASSPDSQVPYNEQFF.